A single sample gave rise to the 12 T cell receptor beta chains below, sequenced in a study of blood T cell repertoires in COVID-19 (dated by TCRdb to 2020 to 2022). Libraries were built with the immunoSEQ multiplex PCR assay. Here the immuneACCESS table is served through TCRdb, limited to in-frame sequences with V and J called. Missing clones are a known gap in these copies; in checked studies unresolved V genes cover under half, and the rest lacks a known reason. This sample lists 140,000 or so clones; approximately 84% were detected once. Over 7% of the sample is held by the ten biggest clonotypes. Sequencing was done on a sample of peripheral blood. These receptors were collected from a human donor in a cohort sampled during active COVID-19.

The chain employs TRBV6-1 and TRBJ1-5; D is unresolved. V lost 3 bases to trimming and J lost 3 bases, with 6 bases between them. Looked up from germline, CDR1 is MNHNS and CDR2 is SASEGT. This CDR3 has 13 residues. The CDR3 DNA is TGTGCCAGCAGTGACAGACTCAATCAGCCCCAGCATTTT. This sequence encodes CASSDRLNQPQHF.

This rearrangement joins TRBV2 to TRBJ2-7; TRBD2 aligns across 9 bases. The CDR3 has 14 residues. The junction had 9 bases not matched to a gene; V was cut back by 6 bases and J by 6 bases. The germline gives CDR1 SNHLY, CDR2 FYNNEI. In nucleotides, the CDR3 is TGTGCCAGCAGCGGACTAGCGAGAGAGGTCGAGCAGTACTTC. Its translation is CASSGLAREVEQYF.

The chain joins TRBV7-6 to TRBJ2-7; maybe TRBD1 (6 bases). Germline CDR1 and CDR2: SGHVS and FNYEAQ. Trimming shortened V by 5 bases and J by 3 bases, and 14 bases separated the two germline ends. The CDR3 loop spans 14 amino acids. DNA of the CDR3: TGTGCCAGCAGCCTCCGGGACACCCTCTACGAGCAGTACTTC. Translated: CASSLRDTLYEQYF.

A single count supports this clone. The chain recombines TRBV21-1 with TRBJ2-5; the table assigns TRBD2, which was not confirmed against the DNA. TRBV21-1 is reported as a pseudogene. The length of the CDR3 is 15 residues. This CDR3 is CASRQRTRPFGTQYF. In nucleotides, the CDR3 is TGTGCCAGCAGACAACGGACTAGGCCGTTTGGTACCCAGTACTTC.

The rearrangement joins TRBV4-1 to TRBJ1-5; D remains ambiguous. This CDR3 spans 15 amino acids. The germline V gene encodes CDR1 MGHRA and CDR2 YSYEKL. The germline V and J ends were trimmed by 5 bases and 6 bases, with 17 bases remaining between them. The CDR3 loop reads CASSYRYLPTQPQHF. CDR3 nucleotide sequence: TGCGCCAGCAGCTATCGGTACCTCCCCACTCAGCCCCAGCATTTT.

V usage is TRBV5-1 and J usage is TRBJ2-7; TRBD1 matches at 7 bases. Germline values: CDR1 SGHRS, CDR2 YFSETQ. CDR3 length: 13 amino acids. The trim removed 3 bases at V and 3 bases at J, leaving 3 bases unmatched. The CDR3 sequence is CASSWTGNYEQYF. CDR3 coding DNA: TGCGCCAGCAGCTGGACAGGAAACTACGAGCAGTACTTC.

The chain combines TRBV6-2 or TRBV6-3 with TRBJ2-7, with 14 bases that match TRBD2. Trimming removed 2 bases from V and 3 bases from J; junction bases left unmatched: 3. There are 16 residues in the CDR3. The V gene's germline CDR1 is MNHEY and CDR2 SVGEGT. In DNA, the CDR3 is TGTGCCAGCAGTTACGGACTAGCGGGGGGCCTCTACGAGCAGTACTTC. Its protein product is CASSYGLAGGLYEQYF.

V usage is TRBV12-3 or TRBV12-4 and J usage is TRBJ1-1, with D unclear. The CDR3 runs 13 residues. The germline V and J ends were trimmed by 7 bases and 5 bases, with 14 bases remaining between them. CDR3 sequence (DNA): TGTGCCAGCACCCGGAGCTATGGGACTGAAGCTTTCTTT. Its translation: CASTRSYGTEAFF.

The chain joins TRBV19 to TRBJ1-5; 9 bases map to TRBD1. CDR1 LNHDA and CDR2 SQIVND come from the germline V gene (reference sequence). The V and J ends lost 6 bases and 0 bases, in that order; junction bases with no gene match: 9. CDR3 length equals 17 residues. Here the CDR3 reads CASRSGTGPYSNQPQHF. The CDR3 DNA is TGTGCCAGTAGGTCCGGGACAGGGCCATATAGCAATCAGCCCCAGCATTTT.

The rearrangement uses TRBV7-2 and TRBJ2-1, with TRBD2 matching over 12 bases. CDR1 SGHTA and CDR2 FQGNSA come from the germline V gene. The CDR3 has 15 amino acids. J lost 6 bases, V lost 1 base, and 1 base had no gene match. For the CDR3, the DNA is TGTGCCAGCAGCTTAGGACTAGCGGGGGTCAATGAGCAGTTCTTC. Protein sequence: CASSLGLAGVNEQFF. Full variable domain (rest looked up from reference TRBV7-2 and TRBJ2-1): GAGVSQSPSNKVTEKGKDVELRCDPISGHTALYWYRQSLGQGLEFLIYFQGNSAPDKSGLPSDRFSAERTGGSVSTLTIQRTQQEDSAVYLCASSLGLAGVNEQFFGPGTRLTVL.

This chain connects TRBV3-1 (or the pseudogene TRBV3-2) to TRBJ2-5; D not certain. V gave up 1 base and J gave up 4 bases, with 10 bases separating them. The CDR3 sequence is 14 residues long. CDR1 and CDR2 from the germline V gene are LGHDT and YNNKEL (reference sequence). CDR3 sequence reads: CASSQGQLPETQYF. CDR3 coding DNA: TGTGCCAGCAGCCAAGGCCAACTCCCAGAGACCCAGTACTTC.

J is TRBJ2-2 and V is TRBV3-1 (or the pseudogene TRBV3-2), with 10 bases fitting TRBD2. Germline lookup yields CDR1 LGHDT and CDR2 YNNKEL (reference sequence). The CDR3 extends over 19 amino acids. V lost 1 base and J lost 6; bases outside the gene matches: 14. As DNA, the CDR3 is TGTGCCAGCAGCCAAGTCAATAGCGGGGGGCACCTAGGAGCCGGGGAGCTGTTTTTT. Residues: CASSQVNSGGHLGAGELFF.